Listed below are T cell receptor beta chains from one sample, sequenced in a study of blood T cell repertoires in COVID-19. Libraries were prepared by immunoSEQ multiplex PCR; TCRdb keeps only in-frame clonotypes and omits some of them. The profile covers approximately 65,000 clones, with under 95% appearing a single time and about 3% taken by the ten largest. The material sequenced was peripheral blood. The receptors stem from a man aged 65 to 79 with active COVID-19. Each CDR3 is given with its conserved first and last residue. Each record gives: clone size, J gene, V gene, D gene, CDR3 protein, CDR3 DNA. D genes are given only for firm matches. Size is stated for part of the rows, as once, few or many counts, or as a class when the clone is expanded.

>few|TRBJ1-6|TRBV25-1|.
CASSGGFFDNSPLHF
TGTGCCAGCAGTGGAGGTTTTTTCGATAATTCACCCCTCCACTTT
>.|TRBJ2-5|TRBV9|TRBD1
CASSAGTGVGRGETQYF
TGTGCCAGCAGCGCCGGGACAGGGGTCGGGCGCGGGGAGACCCAGTACTTC
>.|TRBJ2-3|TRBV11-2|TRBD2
CASSTTSGVTAAQYF
TGTGCCAGCAGCACCACTAGCGGGGTCACAGCGGCGCAGTATTTT
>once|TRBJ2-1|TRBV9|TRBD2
CASSVAGGGAWNEQFF
TGTGCCAGCAGCGTAGCTGGCGGGGGGGCCTGGAATGAGCAGTTCTTC
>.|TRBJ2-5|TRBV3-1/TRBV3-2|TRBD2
CASSQDFGSGGETQYF
TGTGCCAGCAGCCAAGATTTCGGGTCGGGAGGGGAGACCCAGTACTTC
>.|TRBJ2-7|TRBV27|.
CASRLRDLTIEQYF
TGTGCCAGCAGGCTGCGGGACCTCACTATCGAGCAGTACTTC
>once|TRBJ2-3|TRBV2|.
CASSDSYTQYF
TGTGCCAGCAGTGACAGTTATACGCAGTATTTT
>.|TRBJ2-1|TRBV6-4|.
CASSQTPEGEQFF
TGTGCCAGCAGTCAAACCCCCGAGGGTGAGCAGTTCTTC
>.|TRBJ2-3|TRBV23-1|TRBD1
CASSQCRVTGRPGQTDTQYF
TGCGCCAGCAGTCAATGCCGTGTGACAGGGAGACCGGGGCAGACAGATACGCAGTATTTT
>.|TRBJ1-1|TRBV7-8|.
CASSLSGAPNTEAFF
TGTGCCAGCAGCTTATCAGGGGCGCCGAACACTGAAGCTTTCTTT
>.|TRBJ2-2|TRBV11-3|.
CASGRGNTGELFF
TGTGCCAGCGGCAGGGGGAACACCGGGGAGCTGTTTTTT
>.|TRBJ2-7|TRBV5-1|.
CASTTGEAPGEQYF
TGCGCCAGTACCACCGGTGAAGCTCCGGGAGAGCAGTACTTC
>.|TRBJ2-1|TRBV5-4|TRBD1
CASSLRTGTSYNEQFF
TGTGCCAGCAGCTTGCGGACAGGGACTTCCTACAATGAGCAGTTCTTC
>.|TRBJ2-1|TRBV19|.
CASSSSRRVTIEQFF
TGTGCCAGTAGTAGTTCCCGCCGGGTGACGATTGAGCAGTTCTTC
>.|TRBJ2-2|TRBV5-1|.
CASSLTTGNTGELFF
TGCGCCAGCAGCCTAACGACAGGGAACACCGGGGAGCTGTTTTTT
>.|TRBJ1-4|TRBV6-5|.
CASGGPANEKLFF
TGTGCCAGCGGAGGGCCAGCTAATGAAAAACTGTTTTTT
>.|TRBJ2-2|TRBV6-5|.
CASRTPGGELFF
TGTGCCAGCAGGACTCCCGGTGGGGAGCTGTTTTTT
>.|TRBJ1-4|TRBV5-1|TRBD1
CASSQGQGGEKLFF
TGCGCCAGCAGCCAGGGACAGGGTGGTGAAAAACTGTTTTTT
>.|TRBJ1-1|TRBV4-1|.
CASSQATMNTEAFF
TGCGCCAGCAGCCAAGCCACAATGAACACTGAAGCTTTCTTT
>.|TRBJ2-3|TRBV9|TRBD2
CASSGQGTSSDTQYF
TGTGCCAGCAGCGGGCAAGGGACTAGCTCAGATACGCAGTATTTT
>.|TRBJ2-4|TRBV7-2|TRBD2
CASSLAGLAGDIQYF
TGTGCCAGCAGCTTAGCGGGACTAGCGGGGGACATTCAGTACTTC
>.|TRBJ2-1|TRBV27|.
CASSLPNRGNEQFF
TGTGCCAGCAGTTTACCCAACCGGGGGAATGAGCAGTTCTTC
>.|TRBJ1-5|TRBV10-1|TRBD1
CASSGKGAINQPQHF
TGCGCCAGCAGTGGGAAGGGGGCGATCAATCAGCCCCAGCATTTT
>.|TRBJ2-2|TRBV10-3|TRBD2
CAISESRLAGVNTGELFF
TGTGCCATCAGTGAGTCCCGGCTAGCGGGGGTTAACACCGGGGAGCTGTTTTTT
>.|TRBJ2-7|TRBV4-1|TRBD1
CASSQRTGNEQYF
TGCGCCAGCAGCCAGAGGACAGGGAACGAGCAGTACTTC
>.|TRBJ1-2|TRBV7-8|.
CASSSKDRINYGYTF
TGTGCCAGCAGCTCAAAAGACAGAATTAACTATGGCTACACCTTC
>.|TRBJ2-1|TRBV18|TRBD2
CASSPVASGSNEQFF
TGTGCCAGCTCACCAGTGGCTAGCGGGAGCAATGAGCAGTTCTTC
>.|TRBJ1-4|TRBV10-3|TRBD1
CAISDSRGRRANEKLFF
TGTGCCATCAGTGATTCAAGGGGGCGCCGTGCTAATGAAAAACTGTTTTTT
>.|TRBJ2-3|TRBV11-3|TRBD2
CASSRGGAADTQYF
TGTGCCAGCAGCCGCGGGGGGGCCGCAGATACGCAGTATTTT
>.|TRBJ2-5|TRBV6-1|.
CASSDVVQRNQETQYF
TGTGCCAGCAGTGATGTCGTACAGCGGAACCAAGAGACCCAGTACTTC
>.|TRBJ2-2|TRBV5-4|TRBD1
CASSSRQGGTTSNTGELFF
TGTGCCAGCAGCTCTCGACAGGGGGGGACCACTTCGAACACCGGGGAGCTGTTTTTT
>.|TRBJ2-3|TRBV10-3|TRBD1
CAISGGDRGSSDTQYF
TGTGCCATCAGTGGGGGGGACAGGGGATCTTCCGATACGCAGTATTTT
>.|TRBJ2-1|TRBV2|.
CASSRTGTKSYNEQFF
TGTGCCAGCAGTCGTACCGGGACAAAGTCCTACAATGAGCAGTTCTTC
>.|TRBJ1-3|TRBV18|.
CASSRSGGNSGNTIYF
TGTGCCAGCTCGCGAAGCGGAGGTAACTCTGGAAACACCATATATTTT
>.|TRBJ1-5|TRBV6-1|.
CASSELQSSSNQPQHF
TGTGCCAGCAGTGAACTCCAGTCAAGTAGCAATCAGCCCCAGCATTTT
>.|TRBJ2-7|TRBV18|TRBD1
CASSPDRGPSYEQYF
TGTGCCAGCTCACCCGACAGGGGGCCCTCCTACGAGCAGTACTTC
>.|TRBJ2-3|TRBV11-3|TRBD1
CASSLDGQGGDTQYF
TGTGCCAGCAGCTTAGACGGACAGGGGGGCGATACGCAGTATTTT
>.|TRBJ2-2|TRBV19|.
CASSGSHGLPSGELFF
TGTGCCAGTAGTGGCTCTCATGGACTACCCTCCGGGGAGCTGTTTTTT
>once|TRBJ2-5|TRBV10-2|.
CASSEVSARETQYF
TGCGCCAGCAGTGAGGTCTCTGCCCGGGAGACCCAGTACTTC